This T cell receptor beta chain was identified in a study of cytomegalovirus exposure and HLA in healthy donors. Study-wide results and limits: Later on, a genetic analysis was performed. It linked a missense variant in DCLRE1C with V- and J-gene trimming of TCR beta. What TCR beta sequences reportedly achieved was accurate prediction of HLA-A and HLA-B alleles in most subjects.

As to this clone: The antigen is unknown.

Vbeta (60) and Jbeta (13) primers were used in the PCR. Here immunoSEQ multiplex PCR was the method, and the copy in TCRdb shows in-frame clones only, minus some. The sample consists of around 200,000 clones, roughly 83% of them appearing once. CDR1 and CDR2 from the germline V gene are SGHRS and YFSETQ. Trimming removed 2 bases at V and 0 bases at J, with 8 bases between. CDR3 size: 14 residues. The J gene is TRBJ1-1, the V gene TRBV5-1, with D hard to call. The sample comprised PBMCs. The TCR was taken from a girl between 10 and 17 years old in good health and CMV-seronegative. As DNA, the CDR3 is TGCGCCAGCAGCTTCGGTACGCTGAACACTGAAGCTTTCTTT. Protein: CASSFGTLNTEAFF.